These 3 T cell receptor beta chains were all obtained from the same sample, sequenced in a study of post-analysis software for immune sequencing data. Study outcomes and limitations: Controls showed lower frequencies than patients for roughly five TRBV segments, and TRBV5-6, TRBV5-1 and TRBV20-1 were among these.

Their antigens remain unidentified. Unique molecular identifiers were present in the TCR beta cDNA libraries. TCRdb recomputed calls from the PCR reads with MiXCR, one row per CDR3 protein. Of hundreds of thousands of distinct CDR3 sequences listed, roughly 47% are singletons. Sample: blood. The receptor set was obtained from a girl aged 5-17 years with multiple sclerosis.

The DNA for the CDR3 is TGTGCCAGCTCACGATTTGGGACAGATAACTATGGCTACACCTTC. As protein: CASSRFGTDNYGYTF. The chain recombines TRBV18 with TRBJ1-2, with 7 nucleotides matching TRBD1. V lost 4 bases and J lost 1; bases outside the gene matches: 6. This CDR3 spans 15 amino acids. Germline CDR1 is KGHSH and CDR2 is LQKENI. Combining the CDR3 with reference TRBV18 and TRBJ1-2 gives the whole variable domain NAGVMQNPRHLVRRRGQEARLRCSPMKGHSHVYWYRQLPEEGLKFMVYLQKENIIDESGMPKERFSAEFPKEGPSILRIQQVVRGDSAAYFCASSRFGTDNYGYTFGSGTRLTVV.

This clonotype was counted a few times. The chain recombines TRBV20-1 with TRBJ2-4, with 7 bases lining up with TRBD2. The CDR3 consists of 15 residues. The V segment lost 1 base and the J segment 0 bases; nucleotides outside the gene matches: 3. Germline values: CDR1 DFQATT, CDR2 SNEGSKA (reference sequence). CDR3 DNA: TGCAGTGCTAGAGGACTAGCTCGAGCCAAAAACATTCAGTACTTC. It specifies CSARGLARAKNIQYF.

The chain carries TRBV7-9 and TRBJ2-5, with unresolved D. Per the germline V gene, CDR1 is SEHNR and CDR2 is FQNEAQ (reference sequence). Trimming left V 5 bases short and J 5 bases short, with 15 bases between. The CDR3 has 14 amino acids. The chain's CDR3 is CASSLWAGQETQYF. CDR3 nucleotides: TGTGCCAGCAGCCTCTGGGCAGGCCAGGAGACCCAGTACTTC.